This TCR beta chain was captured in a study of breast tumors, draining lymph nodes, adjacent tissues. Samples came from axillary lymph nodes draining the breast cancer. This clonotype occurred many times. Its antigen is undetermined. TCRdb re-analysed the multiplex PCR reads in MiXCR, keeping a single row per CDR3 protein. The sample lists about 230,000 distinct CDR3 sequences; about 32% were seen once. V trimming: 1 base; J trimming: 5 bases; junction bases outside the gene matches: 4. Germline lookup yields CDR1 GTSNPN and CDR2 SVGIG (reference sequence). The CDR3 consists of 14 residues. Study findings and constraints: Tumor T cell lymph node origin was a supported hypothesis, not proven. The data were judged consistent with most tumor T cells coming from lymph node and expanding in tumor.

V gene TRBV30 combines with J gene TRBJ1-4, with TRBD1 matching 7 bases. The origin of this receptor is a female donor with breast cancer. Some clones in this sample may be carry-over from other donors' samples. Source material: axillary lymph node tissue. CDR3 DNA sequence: TGTGCCTGGAGTGGCGACAGGGTCAATGAAAAACTGTTTTTT. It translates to CAWSGDRVNEKLFF.